Below, 25 T cell receptor beta chains from the same sample are listed, as sequenced in a study of cytomegalovirus exposure and HLA in healthy donors. Produced via immunoSEQ multiplex PCR; TCRdb's table is partial and in-frame only. The sample has approximately 180,000 clones, around 87% seen once. The sample taken for sequencing was PBMCs. The origin of the receptors is a woman under 40 in good health and CMV-seronegative.

This clone showed up just once. The rearrangement joins TRBV4-1 to TRBJ2-2, with 10 bases matching TRBD1. Looked up from germline, CDR1 is MGHRA and CDR2 is YSYEKL. J gave up 4 bases and V 3 bases, and 2 bases lay outside the gene matches. The CDR3 is 15 amino acids. CDR3 sequence: CASSHGQGGTGELFF. CDR3 nucleotide sequence: TGCGCCAGCAGCCACGGACAGGGGGGCACCGGGGAGCTGTTTTTT.

V and J are TRBV7-8 and TRBJ2-4; 14 bases match TRBD2. CDR1 and CDR2 from the germline V gene are SGHVS and FQNEAQ. The J segment lost 0 bases and the V segment lost 5 bases, leaving 12 bases of the junction unmatched. This CDR3 has 20 residues. The CDR3 is CASSPRTSGGIGVAKNIQYF. In nucleotides, the CDR3 is TGTGCCAGCAGCCCACGGACTAGCGGGGGGATAGGGGTAGCCAAAAACATTCAGTACTTC.

This clone came up once. The chain carries TRBV6-1 and TRBJ2-1, with TRBD1 matching 9 bases. This CDR3 has 15 residues. The V gene end was trimmed by 6 bases and the J gene end by 5 bases; junction bases not matched to a gene: 8. Germline loops: CDR1 MNHNS, CDR2 SASEGT. CDR3 sequence (DNA): TGTGCCAGCAGCCGAACAGGGGGCGCGGACAATGAGCAGTTCTTC. This encodes CASSRTGGADNEQFF.

The V call is TRBV6-5, the J call TRBJ1-1; 9 bases are shared with TRBD1. The CDR3 totals 13 residues. Germline CDR1 is MNHEY and CDR2 is SVGAGI. Trimming at V came to 5 bases and at J to 3 bases, leaving 1 base not matched to a gene. CDR3 amino acids: CASSGQGYTEAFF. The DNA for the CDR3 is TGTGCCAGCAGTGGACAGGGGTACACTGAAGCTTTCTTT.

This chain connects TRBV6-5 to TRBJ2-7, with TRBD2 as a possible D gene (6 bases). The CDR3 consists of 13 residues. Trimming cost V 6 bases and J 5 bases, with 14 bases left between them. CDR1 is MNHEY and CDR2 is SVGAGI in the germline V gene. The CDR3 bases are TGTGCCAGCAGATCTGGGGGGTCGGACGAGCAGTACTTC. This encodes CASRSGGSDEQYF.

The rearrangement joins TRBV11-2 to TRBJ2-7; 11 positions agree with TRBD2. V lost 5 bases, J lost 4 bases, and 1 base stayed unmatched. There are 13 residues in the CDR3. CDR1 and CDR2 from the germline V gene are SGHAT and FQNNGV. CDR3 protein: CASSGTSGYEQYF. DNA of the CDR3: TGTGCCAGCAGCGGGACTAGCGGTTACGAGCAGTACTTC.

The V gene is TRBV5-4, the J gene TRBJ2-3, with 10 bases fitting TRBD1. The germline V gene has CDR1 SGHNT and CDR2 YYREEE (reference sequence). The CDR3 loop spans 15 amino acids. Trimming cost V 4 bases and J 0 bases; bases outside gene matches: 2. DNA of the CDR3: TGTGCCAGCAGCGCGGGACAGGGGAGCACAGATACGCAGTATTTT. Protein sequence: CASSAGQGSTDTQYF.

This chain joins TRBV18 and TRBJ2-7; no clear D. The CDR3 is 17 amino acids. Germline V gene lookup returns CDR1 KGHSH and CDR2 LQKENI. Trimming left V 3 bases short and J 2 bases short, with 20 bases between. The CDR3 DNA sequence: TGTGCCAGCTCACCTCAAGCATCGCCGAGCAATCCCTACGAGCAGTACTTC. Its translation: CASSPQASPSNPYEQYF.

J is TRBJ2-7 and V is TRBV6-1; TRBD1 matches at 8 bases. The CDR3 contains 12 residues. From germline, CDR1 is MNHNS and CDR2 SASEGT. The J segment lost 3 bases and the V segment lost 10 bases, leaving 5 bases of the junction unmatched. The DNA of the CDR3 is TGTGCCATTAGGACAGGGAACTACGAGCAGTACTTC. It yields the protein CAIRTGNYEQYF.

A single count supports this clone. The chain joins TRBV6-5 to TRBJ2-7; TRBD2 is a possible D gene (5 bases). The CDR3 consists of 14 residues. Germline V gene sequence: CDR1 MNHEY, CDR2 SVGAGI. Trimming removed 6 bases at V and 1 base at J, with 13 bases between. The CDR3 region is CASSRGLASYEQYF. For the CDR3, the DNA is TGTGCCAGCAGCCGAGGACTCGCATCCTACGAGCAGTACTTC.

This clone was picked up a small number of times. The chain joins TRBV5-4 to TRBJ1-1; D is unclear. The CDR3 sequence is 14 residues long. Germline V gene sequence: CDR1 SGHNT, CDR2 YYREEE (reference sequence). Deletions cut 1 base from V and 4 bases from J, with 11 bases between. CDR3 in amino acids: CASSLSEWSTEAFF. In DNA, the CDR3 is TGTGCCAGCAGCTTGTCTGAGTGGAGCACTGAAGCTTTCTTT.

V gene TRBV14 combines with J gene TRBJ1-2, with D possibly matching TRBD1 (5 bases). Germline V gene lookup returns CDR1 SGHDN and CDR2 FVKESK. The CDR3 length is 13 residues. Deletions cut 0 bases from V and 8 bases from J, with 10 bases between. Here the CDR3 reads CASSQEPGWGYTF. In DNA, the CDR3 is TGTGCCAGCAGCCAAGAGCCAGGGTGGGGCTACACCTTC.

The chain carries TRBV27 and TRBJ2-7; TRBD2 agrees at 9 bases. Germline assignment: CDR1 MNHEY and CDR2 SMNVEV (reference sequence). This CDR3 is built from 15 residues. Germline trimming cut 5 bases from V and 4 bases from J; bases unmatched to any gene: 9. CDR3 residues: CASSLAGNSQYEQYF. CDR3 DNA sequence: TGTGCCAGCAGTCTAGCGGGGAACAGTCAATACGAGCAGTACTTC.

The DNA for the CDR3 is TGTGCCAGCAGGGGCAGTTTAAGGAGCACAGATACGCAGTATTTT. This sequence encodes CASRGSLRSTDTQYF. The V and J genes are TRBV2 and TRBJ2-3; no firm D call. The germline V gene has CDR1 SNHLY and CDR2 FYNNEI. Trimming cost V 6 bases and J 0 bases, with 13 bases left between them. There are 15 residues in the CDR3.

The chain recombines TRBV11-2 with TRBJ1-1; tentatively, D is TRBD1 (6 bases). The CDR3 consists of 14 residues. V lost 1 base, J lost 8 bases, and 14 bases lay in between. Germline CDR1 is SGHAT and CDR2 is FQNNGV. The chain's CDR3 is CASSLVPRQAEAFF. Written as DNA, the CDR3 is TGTGCCAGCAGCTTAGTGCCCCGACAGGCGGAAGCTTTCTTT.

This chain uses TRBV4-2 with TRBJ1-5; a weak D match, TRBD1 (6 bases). Germline V gene data show CDR1 as LGHNA and CDR2 as YNFKEQ. The CDR3 covers 20 residues. V dropped 0 bases and J dropped 3 bases, with 24 bases sitting between them. CDR3 amino acids: CASSQDWQGPFAAANQPQHF. Written as DNA, the CDR3 is TGTGCCAGCAGCCAAGATTGGCAGGGGCCCTTTGCCGCCGCCAATCAGCCCCAGCATTTT.

The chain links TRBV4-3 to TRBJ2-7; the D gene is possibly TRBD2 (5 bases). Germline V lookup: CDR1 LGHNA, CDR2 YSLEER. The CDR3 runs 14 residues. Trimming cost V 1 base and J 2 bases, with 9 bases left between them. CDR3 sequence reads: CASSQGTGTYEQYF. The CDR3, as DNA: TGCGCCAGCAGCCAAGGGACGGGAACCTACGAGCAGTACTTC.

This chain uses TRBV19 with TRBJ1-5; D is ambiguous. This CDR3 region has 15 residues. V was shortened by 3 bases and J by 0 bases, with 9 bases between the two germline ends. Per germline, CDR1 LNHDA and CDR2 SQIVND (reference sequence). In DNA form, the CDR3 reads TGTGCCAGTAGTATCTTCAGTTATAGCAATCAGCCCCAGCATTTT. Its translation is CASSIFSYSNQPQHF. The full variable domain, its missing parts supplied by reference TRBV19 and TRBJ1-5, is DGGITQSPKYLFRKEGQNVTLSCEQNLNHDAMYWYRQDPGQGLRLIYYSQIVNDFQKGDIAEGYSVSREKKESFPLTVTSAQKNPTAFYLCASSIFSYSNQPQHFGDGTRLSIL.

The chain employs TRBV4-1 and TRBJ1-1, with D hard to call. V was trimmed by 2 bases and J by 0 bases, leaving 13 bases between them. The CDR3 spans 16 residues. Germline CDR1 MGHRA, CDR2 YSYEKL. For the CDR3, the DNA is TGCGCCAGCAGCCAACACGCCTCACTTATGAACACTGAAGCTTTCTTT. Translated, it gives CASSQHASLMNTEAFF.

This clone was seen a single time. The rearrangement joins TRBV7-9 to TRBJ2-3; TRBD2 matches at 16 bases. Per germline, CDR1 SEHNR and CDR2 FQNEAQ (reference sequence). J gave up 3 bases and V 4 bases, and 7 bases lay outside the gene matches. There are 18 residues in the CDR3. The CDR3 bases are TGTGCCAGCAGCTCTCTGGGACTAGCGGGGGGGCCGACAGATACGCAGTATTTT. Translation gives CASSSLGLAGGPTDTQYF.

The chain joins TRBV5-1 to TRBJ2-2; 13 bases map to TRBD2. CDR1 is SGHRS, CDR2 YFSETQ, per germline. With V trimmed by 5 bases and J by 5 bases, 6 bases remained unmatched. CDR3 length: 16 residues. CDR3 region: CASSWTSGGGTGELFF. The CDR3 DNA follows: TGCGCCAGCAGTTGGACTAGCGGGGGCGGAACCGGGGAGCTGTTTTTT. Together with reference TRBV5-1 and TRBJ2-2, the CDR3 gives the full variable domain: KAGVTQTPRYLIKTRGQQVTLSCSPISGHRSVSWYQQTPGQGLQFLFEYFSETQRNKGNFPGRFSGRQFSNSRSEMNVSTLELGDSALYLCASSWTSGGGTGELFFGEGSRLTVL.

The chain links TRBV18 to TRBJ1-1; D unresolved. Trimming stripped 1 base from V and 2 bases from J, with 11 bases between. The CDR3 is 15 amino acids. Germline V lookup: CDR1 KGHSH, CDR2 LQKENI. This CDR3 is CASSPLTLSNTEAFF. CDR3 DNA: TGTGCCAGCTCACCACTGACATTGTCAAACACTGAAGCTTTCTTT.

V is TRBV6-5 and J is TRBJ1-2; D remains ambiguous. CDR1 and CDR2 from the germline V gene are MNHEY and SVGAGI. The CDR3 spans 14 residues. The ends were cut back, 6 bases at V and 8 bases at J, with 19 bases in the middle. The CDR3 DNA is TGTGCCAGCAGGACCGGGAGAAGCGGTCGGGGCTACACCTTC. Translation gives CASRTGRSGRGYTF.

The chain uses TRBV11-2 and TRBJ1-2, with D possibly being TRBD1 (6 bases). Trimming removed 3 bases at V and 8 bases at J, with 16 bases between. This CDR3 contains 14 residues. Germline V gene lookup returns CDR1 SGHAT and CDR2 FQNNGV. CDR3 in amino acids: CASSFNRDGAGYTF. The CDR3 DNA reads as TGTGCCAGCAGCTTCAACAGGGATGGGGCAGGCTACACCTTC.

J is TRBJ1-1 and V is TRBV6-6; D gene unclear. Germline CDR1 and CDR2: MNHNY and SVGAGI (reference sequence). The CDR3 has 14 residues. V was clipped by 4 bases and J by 4 bases, with 13 bases between them. The CDR3 spells CASSFSPRGTEAFF. The CDR3, as DNA: TGTGCCAGCAGTTTCTCCCCACGGGGCACTGAAGCTTTCTTT.